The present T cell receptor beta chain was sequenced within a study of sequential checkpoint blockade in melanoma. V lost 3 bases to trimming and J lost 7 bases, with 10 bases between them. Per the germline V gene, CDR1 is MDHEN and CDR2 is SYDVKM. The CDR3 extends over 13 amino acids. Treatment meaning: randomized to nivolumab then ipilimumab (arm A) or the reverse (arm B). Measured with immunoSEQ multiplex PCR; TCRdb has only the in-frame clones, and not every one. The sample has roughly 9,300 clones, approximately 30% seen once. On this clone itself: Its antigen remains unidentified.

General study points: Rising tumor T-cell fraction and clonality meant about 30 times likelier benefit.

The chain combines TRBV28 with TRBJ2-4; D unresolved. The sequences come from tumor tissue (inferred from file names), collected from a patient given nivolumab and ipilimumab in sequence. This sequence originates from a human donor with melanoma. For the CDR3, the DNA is TGTGCCAGCAGTTTCACAAGCCACAACATTCAGTACTTC. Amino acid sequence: CASSFTSHNIQYF. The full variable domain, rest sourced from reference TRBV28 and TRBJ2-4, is DVKVTQSSRYLVKRTGEKVFLECVQDMDHENMFWYRQDPGLGLRLIYFSYDVKMKEKGDIPEGYSVSREKKERFSLILESASTNQTSMYLCASSFTSHNIQYFGAGTRLSVL.